This entry features one T cell receptor (beta chain) sequence. Its specificity is not known. The CDR3 totals 16 residues. J was trimmed by 0 bases and V by 4 bases; bases with no gene match: 7. The germline V gene has CDR1 SGHRS and CDR2 YFSETQ. TCRdb's copy holds only in-frame clones and misses some; the assay was immunoSEQ multiplex PCR. The table records roughly 150,000 clones, about 88% of them present only once. This record comes from a study of T cell responses to AZD1222 COVID-19 vaccine. The study, taken as a whole, reports: Close to half of all spike-specific TCRs reportedly target regions of the variants that are unmutated.

This rearrangement joins TRBV5-1 to TRBJ2-7; TRBD2 matches 10 bases. The TCR comes from an adult in good health. Sequenced here: peripheral blood, sampled on day 0 of AZD1222 vaccination. CDR3: CASSLTSGPSSYEQYF. The DNA for the CDR3 is TGCGCCAGCAGCCTGACTAGCGGGCCCAGCTCCTACGAGCAGTACTTC.